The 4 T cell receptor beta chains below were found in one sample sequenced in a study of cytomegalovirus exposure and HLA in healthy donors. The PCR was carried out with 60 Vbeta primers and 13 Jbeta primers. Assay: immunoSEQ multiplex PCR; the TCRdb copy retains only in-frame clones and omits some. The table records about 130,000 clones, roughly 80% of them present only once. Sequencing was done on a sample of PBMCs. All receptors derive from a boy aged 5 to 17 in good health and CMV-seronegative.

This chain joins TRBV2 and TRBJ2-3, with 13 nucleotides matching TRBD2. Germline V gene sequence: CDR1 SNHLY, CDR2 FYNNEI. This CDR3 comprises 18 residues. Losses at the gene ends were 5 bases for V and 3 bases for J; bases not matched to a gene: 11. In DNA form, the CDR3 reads TGTGCCAGCAGTAGACTAGCGGGAGGAGTGAGGGGTACAGATACGCAGTATTTT. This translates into CASSRLAGGVRGTDTQYF.

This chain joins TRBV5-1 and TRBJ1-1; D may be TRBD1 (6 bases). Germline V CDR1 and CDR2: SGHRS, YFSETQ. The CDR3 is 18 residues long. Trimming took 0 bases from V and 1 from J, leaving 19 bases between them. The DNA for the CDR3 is TGCGCCAGCAGCTTGGGGTGGGGCGGGGGGACAACGAACACTGAAGCTTTCTTT. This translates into CASSLGWGGGTTNTEAFF.

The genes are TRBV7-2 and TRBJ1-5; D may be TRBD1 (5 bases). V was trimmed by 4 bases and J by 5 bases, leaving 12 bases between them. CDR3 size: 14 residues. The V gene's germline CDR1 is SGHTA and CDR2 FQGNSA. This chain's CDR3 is CASSSYGGDQPQHF. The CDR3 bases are TGTGCCAGCAGCTCCTATGGGGGGGATCAGCCCCAGCATTTT.

This CDR3 is CSVPKQGSYGYTF. Here the CDR3 DNA reads TGCAGCGTCCCAAAACAGGGAAGCTATGGCTACACCTTC. This chain uses TRBV29-1 with TRBJ1-2, with D possibly being TRBD1 (6 bases). V shed 6 bases and J shed 4 bases, with 15 bases lying between them. The CDR3 covers 13 residues. CDR1 SQVTM and CDR2 ANQGSEA come from the germline V gene.